This T cell receptor beta chain was found in a study of blood T cell repertoires in COVID-19. Original processing notes: Researchers report that nucleated cell counts were estimated from reference gene primer amplification. The data were produced by immunoSEQ multiplex PCR, yet TCRdb's version contains in-frame clones alone and is incomplete. V, J and clone size are those of that table, while D and trimming were read from the DNA. The table records 300,000 or so clones, 90% of them present only once. Followed over time, Seattle patients had been enrolled while infection was active. The CDR3 is 15 residues long. V lost 4 bases to trimming and J lost 4 bases; unmatched junction nucleotides: 8. Looked up from germline, CDR1 is SGHNT and CDR2 is YYREEE (reference sequence).

This sequence originates from a woman aged 25 to 39 with COVID-19, enrolled during active disease. Source material: peripheral blood. The chain is built from TRBV5-4 and TRBJ2-7, with TRBD1 matching 10 bases. The CDR3 nucleotides are TGTGCCAGCAGCGCCGGACAGGGGGAATTTTACGAGCAGTACTTC. This gives the protein CASSAGQGEFYEQYF.